This entry features one T cell receptor (beta chain) sequence. The V and J ends lost 3 bases and 2 bases respectively, with 11 bases between them. This CDR3 contains 14 residues. From germline, CDR1 is DFQATT and CDR2 SNEGSKA (reference sequence). The source of the sample is a study of breast tumors, draining lymph nodes, adjacent tissues. Using its own MiXCR run on the multiplex PCR reads, TCRdb lists one record per CDR3 protein. The data hold about 31,000 distinct CDR3 sequences, with less than 65% observed a single time. V is TRBV20-1 and J is TRBJ2-1, with D unresolved. The receptor was isolated from a female donor with breast cancer. Some clones in this sample may be carry-over from other donors' samples. Sequencing was done on a sample of breast tumor tissue. CDR3 bases: TGCAGTGCTAGGCGACCGCAAGCCTACAATGAGCAGTTCTTC. Encoded protein: CSARRPQAYNEQFF.